The clone carrying this TCR beta chain was seen more than once but under ten times. Its antigen is not known. The data originate from a study of T cell responses to AZD1222 COVID-19 vaccine. The CDR3 has 15 amino acids. Trimming pared 2 bases from V and 2 bases from J, leaving 12 bases between. Germline CDR1 and CDR2: ENHRY and SYGVKD. Assay used: immunoSEQ multiplex PCR; TCRdb lists only in-frame clones, some missing. The data contain 200,000 or so clones, approximately 94% of them singletons. Study-level points and caveats: At 160-218 and 743-854, vaccine-associated CD4 TCRs were dominant, and they spanned spike. Donors skewed white British and female; clonal diversity was possibly underestimated.

The genes are TRBV10-3 and TRBJ1-2, with D perhaps matching TRBD1 (5 bases). This sample comprised peripheral blood, obtained on day 0 of MenACWY control vaccination. The TCR was taken from an adult in good health. CDR3 amino acids: CAISEKEGLNYGYTF. CDR3 DNA sequence: TGTGCCATCAGTGAGAAGGAGGGGTTAAACTATGGCTACACCTTC.